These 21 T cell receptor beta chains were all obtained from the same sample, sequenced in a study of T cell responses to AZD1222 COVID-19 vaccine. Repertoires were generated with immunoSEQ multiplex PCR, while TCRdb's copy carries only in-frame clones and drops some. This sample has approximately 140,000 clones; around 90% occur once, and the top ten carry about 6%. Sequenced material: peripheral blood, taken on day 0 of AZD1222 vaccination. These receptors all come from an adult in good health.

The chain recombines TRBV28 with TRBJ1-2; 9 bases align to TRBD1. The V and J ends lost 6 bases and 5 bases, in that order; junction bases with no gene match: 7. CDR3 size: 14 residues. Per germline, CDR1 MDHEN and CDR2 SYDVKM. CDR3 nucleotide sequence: TGTGCCAGCAGACCATGGACAGGGGAGTATGGCTACACCTTC. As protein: CASRPWTGEYGYTF.

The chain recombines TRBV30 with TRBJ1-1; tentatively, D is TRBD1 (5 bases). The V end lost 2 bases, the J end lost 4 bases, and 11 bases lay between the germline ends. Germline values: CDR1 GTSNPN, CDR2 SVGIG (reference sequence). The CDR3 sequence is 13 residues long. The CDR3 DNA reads TGTGCCTGGAGTCTATCGGGGGGCACTGAAGCTTTCTTT. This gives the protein CAWSLSGGTEAFF.

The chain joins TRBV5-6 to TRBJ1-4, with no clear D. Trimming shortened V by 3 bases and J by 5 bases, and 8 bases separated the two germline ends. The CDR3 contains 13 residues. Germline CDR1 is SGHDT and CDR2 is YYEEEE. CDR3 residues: CASSYVANEKLFF. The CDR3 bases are TGTGCCAGCAGCTACGTAGCGAATGAAAAACTGTTTTTT.

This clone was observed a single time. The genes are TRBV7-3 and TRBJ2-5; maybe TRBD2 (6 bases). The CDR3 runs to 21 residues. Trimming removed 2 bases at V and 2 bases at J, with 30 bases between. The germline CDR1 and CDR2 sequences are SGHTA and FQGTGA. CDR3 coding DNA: TGTGCCAGCAGCTTACTAGGTCGTCTAGCGCAACCAGGGTGGGGGCAAGAGACCCAGTACTTC. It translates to CASSLLGRLAQPGWGQETQYF.

The CDR3 spells CASSSRPAGEGYF. In DNA form, the CDR3 reads TGTGCCAGCAGTTCCCGACCCGCGGGGGAAGGGTATTTT. The J gene is TRBJ2-3, the V gene TRBV12-3 or TRBV12-4; 7 bases are shared with TRBD2. The CDR3 is 13 amino acids. J was trimmed by 14 bases and V by 4 bases; bases with no gene match: 12.

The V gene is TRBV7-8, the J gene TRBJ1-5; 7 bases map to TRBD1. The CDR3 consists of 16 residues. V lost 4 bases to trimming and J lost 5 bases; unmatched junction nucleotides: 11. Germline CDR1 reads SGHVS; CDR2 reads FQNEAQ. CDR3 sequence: CASSSKRDRVDQPQHF. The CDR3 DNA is TGTGCCAGCAGCTCAAAAAGAGACAGGGTTGATCAGCCCCAGCATTTT.

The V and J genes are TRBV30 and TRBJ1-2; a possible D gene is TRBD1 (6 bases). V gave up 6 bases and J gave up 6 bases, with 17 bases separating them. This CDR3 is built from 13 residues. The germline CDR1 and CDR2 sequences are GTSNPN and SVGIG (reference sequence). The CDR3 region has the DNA TGTGCCTGCACCAAGGGGGGTAGGGATGGCTACACCTTC. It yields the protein CACTKGGRDGYTF.

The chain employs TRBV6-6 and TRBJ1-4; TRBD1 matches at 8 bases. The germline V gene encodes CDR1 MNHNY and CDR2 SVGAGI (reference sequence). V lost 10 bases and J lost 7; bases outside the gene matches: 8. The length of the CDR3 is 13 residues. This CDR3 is CAIADRGGEKLFF. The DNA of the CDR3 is TGTGCCATCGCCGACAGGGGTGGTGAAAAACTGTTTTTT.

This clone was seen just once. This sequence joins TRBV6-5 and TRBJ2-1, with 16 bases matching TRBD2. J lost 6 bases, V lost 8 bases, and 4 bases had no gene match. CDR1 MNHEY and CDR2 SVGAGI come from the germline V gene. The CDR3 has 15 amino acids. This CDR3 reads CASLGTSGRANEQFF. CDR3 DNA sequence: TGTGCCAGCCTGGGGACTAGCGGGAGGGCCAATGAGCAGTTCTTC.

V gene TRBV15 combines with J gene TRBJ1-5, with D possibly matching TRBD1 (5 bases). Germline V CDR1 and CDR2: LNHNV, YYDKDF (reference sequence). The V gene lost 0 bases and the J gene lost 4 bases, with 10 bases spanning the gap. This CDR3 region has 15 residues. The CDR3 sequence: CATSRDQGWNQPQHF. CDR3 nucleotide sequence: TGTGCCACCAGCAGAGATCAGGGATGGAATCAGCCCCAGCATTTT.

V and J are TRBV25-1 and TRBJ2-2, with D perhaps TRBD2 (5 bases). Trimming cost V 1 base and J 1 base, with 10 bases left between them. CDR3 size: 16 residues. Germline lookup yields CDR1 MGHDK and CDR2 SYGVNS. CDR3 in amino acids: CASSELTIMNTGELFF. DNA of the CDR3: TGTGCCAGCAGTGAATTGACTATCATGAACACCGGGGAGCTGTTTTTT.

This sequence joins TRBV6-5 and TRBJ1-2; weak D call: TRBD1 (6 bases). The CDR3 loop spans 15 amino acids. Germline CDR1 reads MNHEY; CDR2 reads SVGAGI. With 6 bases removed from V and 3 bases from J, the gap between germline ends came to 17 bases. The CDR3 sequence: CASRGGAPLYYGYTF. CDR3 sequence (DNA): TGTGCCAGCAGGGGGGGGGCCCCTCTTTACTATGGCTACACCTTC.

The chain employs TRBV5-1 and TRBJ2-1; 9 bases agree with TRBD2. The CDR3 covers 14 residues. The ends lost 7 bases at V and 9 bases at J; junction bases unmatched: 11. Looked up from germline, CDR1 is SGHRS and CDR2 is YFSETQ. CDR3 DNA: TGCGCCAGCGGAGCGGGGGGTACAACGGGTGAGCAGTTCTTC. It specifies CASGAGGTTGEQFF.

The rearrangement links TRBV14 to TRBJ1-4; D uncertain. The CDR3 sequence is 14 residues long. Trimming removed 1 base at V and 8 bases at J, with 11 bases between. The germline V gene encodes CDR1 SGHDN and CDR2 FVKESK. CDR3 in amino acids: CASSQGGFKEKLFF. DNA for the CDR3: TGTGCCAGCAGCCAAGGAGGCTTTAAGGAAAAACTGTTTTTT.

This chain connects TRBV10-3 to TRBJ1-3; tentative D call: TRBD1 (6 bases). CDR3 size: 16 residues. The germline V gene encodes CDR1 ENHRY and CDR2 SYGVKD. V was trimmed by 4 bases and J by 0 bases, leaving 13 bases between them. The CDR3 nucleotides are TGTGCCATCAGTGTCTCCCCAGGGGACTCTGGAAACACCATATATTTT. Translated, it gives CAISVSPGDSGNTIYF.

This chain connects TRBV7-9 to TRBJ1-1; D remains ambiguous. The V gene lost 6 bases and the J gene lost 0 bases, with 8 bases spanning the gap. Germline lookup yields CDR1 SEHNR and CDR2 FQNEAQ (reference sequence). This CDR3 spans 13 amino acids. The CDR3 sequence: CASRKGMNTEAFF. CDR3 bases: TGTGCCAGCAGAAAGGGCATGAACACTGAAGCTTTCTTT.

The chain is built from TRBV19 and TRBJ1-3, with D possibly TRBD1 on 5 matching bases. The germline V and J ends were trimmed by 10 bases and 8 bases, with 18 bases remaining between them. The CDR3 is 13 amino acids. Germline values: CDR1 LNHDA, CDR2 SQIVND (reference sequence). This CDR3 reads CATPSRDQHTIYF. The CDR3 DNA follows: TGTGCCACACCCTCCCGGGACCAACACACCATATATTTT.

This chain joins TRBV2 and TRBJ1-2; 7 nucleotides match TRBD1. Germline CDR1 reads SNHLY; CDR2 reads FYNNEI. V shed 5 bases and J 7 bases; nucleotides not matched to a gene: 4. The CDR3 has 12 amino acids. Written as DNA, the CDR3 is TGTGCCAGCAGTCGACAGGGAGGTGGCTACACCTTC. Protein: CASSRQGGGYTF.

CDR3 region: CASSRPGERETQYF. DNA of the CDR3: TGTGCCAGCAGTCGGCCCGGGGAACGGGAGACCCAGTACTTC. The chain has TRBV6-6 and TRBJ2-5, with D possibly matching TRBD2 (5 bases). The V gene lost 5 bases and the J gene lost 5 bases, with 15 bases spanning the gap. Looked up from germline, CDR1 is MNHNY and CDR2 is SVGAGI (reference sequence). There are 14 residues in the CDR3.

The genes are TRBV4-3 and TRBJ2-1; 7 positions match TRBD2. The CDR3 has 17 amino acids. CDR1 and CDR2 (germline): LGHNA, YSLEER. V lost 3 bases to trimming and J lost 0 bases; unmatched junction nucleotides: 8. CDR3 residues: CASSHDGGGSSYNEQFF. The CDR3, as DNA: TGCGCCAGCAGCCATGACGGAGGCGGGAGCTCCTACAATGAGCAGTTCTTC.

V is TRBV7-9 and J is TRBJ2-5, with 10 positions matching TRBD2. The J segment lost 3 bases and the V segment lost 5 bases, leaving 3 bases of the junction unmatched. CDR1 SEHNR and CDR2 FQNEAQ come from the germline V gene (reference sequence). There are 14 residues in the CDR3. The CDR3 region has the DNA TGTGCCAGCAGCCCCGGGACTAGCGAAGAGACCCAGTACTTC. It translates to CASSPGTSEETQYF.